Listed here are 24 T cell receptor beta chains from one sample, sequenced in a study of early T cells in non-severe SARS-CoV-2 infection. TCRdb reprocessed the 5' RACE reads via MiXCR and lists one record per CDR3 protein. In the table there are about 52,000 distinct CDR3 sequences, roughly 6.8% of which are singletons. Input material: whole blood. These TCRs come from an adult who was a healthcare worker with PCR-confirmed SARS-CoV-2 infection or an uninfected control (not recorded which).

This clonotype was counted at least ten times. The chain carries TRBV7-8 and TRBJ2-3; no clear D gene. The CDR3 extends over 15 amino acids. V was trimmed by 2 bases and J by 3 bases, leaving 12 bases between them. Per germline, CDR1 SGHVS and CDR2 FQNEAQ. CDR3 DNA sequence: TGTGCCAGCAGCTTAAGACCTTTCTTAACAGATACGCAGTATTTT. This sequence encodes CASSLRPFLTDTQYF.

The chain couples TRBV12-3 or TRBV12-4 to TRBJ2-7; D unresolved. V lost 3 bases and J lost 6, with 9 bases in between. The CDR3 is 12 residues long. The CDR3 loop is CASSLAGLEQYF. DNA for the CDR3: TGTGCCAGCAGTTTGGCTGGGCTCGAGCAGTACTTC.

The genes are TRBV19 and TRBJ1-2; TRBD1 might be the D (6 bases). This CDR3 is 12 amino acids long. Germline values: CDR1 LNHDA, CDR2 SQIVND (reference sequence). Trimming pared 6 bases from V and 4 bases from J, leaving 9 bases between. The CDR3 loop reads CASRTGTYGYTF. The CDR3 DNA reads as TGTGCCAGTAGGACAGGCACCTATGGCTACACCTTC.

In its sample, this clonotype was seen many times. The CDR3 loop reads CASRLYTGELFF. The CDR3 DNA follows: TGTGCCAGCAGGCTTTACACCGGGGAGCTGTTTTTT. The chain is built from TRBV12-3 or TRBV12-4 and TRBJ2-2; unclear D gene. V lost 6 bases and J 3 bases, leaving 5 bases between the germline ends. This CDR3 comprises 12 residues.

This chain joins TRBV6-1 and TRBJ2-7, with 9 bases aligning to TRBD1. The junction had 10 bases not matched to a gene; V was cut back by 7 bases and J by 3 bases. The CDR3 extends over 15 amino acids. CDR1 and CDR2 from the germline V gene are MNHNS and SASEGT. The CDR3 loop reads CASILQGANLYEQYF. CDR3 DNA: TGTGCCAGCATTTTACAGGGGGCGAATCTCTACGAGCAGTACTTC.

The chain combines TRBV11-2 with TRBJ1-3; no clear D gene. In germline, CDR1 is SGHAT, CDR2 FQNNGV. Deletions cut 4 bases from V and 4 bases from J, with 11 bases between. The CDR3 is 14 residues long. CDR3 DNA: TGTGCCAGCAGCTCGTCAGGACTGGGAAACACCATATATTTT. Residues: CASSSSGLGNTIYF. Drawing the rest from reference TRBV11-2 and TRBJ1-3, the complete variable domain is EAGVAQSPRYKIIEKRQSVAFWCNPISGHATLYWYQQILGQGPKLLIQFQNNGVVDDSQLPKDRFSAERLKGVDSTLKIQPAKLEDSAVYLCASSSSGLGNTIYFGEGSWLTVV.

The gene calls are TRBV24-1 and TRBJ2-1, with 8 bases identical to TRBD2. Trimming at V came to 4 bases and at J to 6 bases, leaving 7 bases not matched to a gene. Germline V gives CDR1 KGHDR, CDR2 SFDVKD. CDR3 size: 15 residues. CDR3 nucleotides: TGTGCCACCAGTGAGTCAGCGGGGGTGGTCAATGAGCAGTTCTTC. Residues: CATSESAGVVNEQFF.

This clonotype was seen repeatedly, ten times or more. CDR3 bases: TGTGCCACCAGCGATCCGAACACCGGGGAGCTGTTTTTT. Translation gives CATSDPNTGELFF. The J gene is TRBJ2-2, the V gene TRBV6-2 or TRBV6-3; D ambiguous. The CDR3 is 13 residues long. CDR1 is MNHEY, CDR2 SVGEGT, per germline. V gave up 10 bases and J gave up 0 bases, with 9 bases separating them.

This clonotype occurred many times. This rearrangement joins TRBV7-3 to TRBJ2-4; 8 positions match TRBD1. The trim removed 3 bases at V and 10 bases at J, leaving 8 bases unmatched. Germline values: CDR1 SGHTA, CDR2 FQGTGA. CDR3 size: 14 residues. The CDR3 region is CASSLRDRRDIQYF. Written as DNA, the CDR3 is TGTGCCAGCAGCTTGAGGGACAGGAGGGATATTCAGTACTTC.

The chain's CDR3 is CASSVARTDTQYF. The DNA for the CDR3 is TGCGCCAGCAGCGTTGCTCGGACAGATACGCAGTATTTT. This sequence joins TRBV5-1 and TRBJ2-3; D is unresolved. V was shortened by 4 bases and J by 3 bases, with 9 bases between the two germline ends. The CDR3 contains 13 residues. Germline V gives CDR1 SGHRS, CDR2 YFSETQ.

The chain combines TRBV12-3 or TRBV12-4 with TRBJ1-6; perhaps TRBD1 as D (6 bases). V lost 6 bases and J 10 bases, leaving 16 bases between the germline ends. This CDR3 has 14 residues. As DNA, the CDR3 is TGTGCCAGCAGCTTCAATTCAGGGGTCTCACCCCTCCACTTT. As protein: CASSFNSGVSPLHF.

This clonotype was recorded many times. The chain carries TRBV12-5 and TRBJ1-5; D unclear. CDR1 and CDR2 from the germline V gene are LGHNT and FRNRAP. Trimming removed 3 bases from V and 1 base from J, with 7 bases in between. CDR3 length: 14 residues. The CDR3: CASGFTGSNQPQHF. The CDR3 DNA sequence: TGTGCTAGTGGTTTTACGGGAAGCAATCAGCCCCAGCATTTT.

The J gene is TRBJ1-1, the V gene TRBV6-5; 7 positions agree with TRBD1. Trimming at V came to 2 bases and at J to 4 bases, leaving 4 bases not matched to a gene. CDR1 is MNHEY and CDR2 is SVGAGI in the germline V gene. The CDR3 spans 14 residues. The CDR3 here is CASSYRQGLTEAFF. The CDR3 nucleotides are TGTGCCAGCAGTTACAGACAGGGTCTCACTGAAGCTTTCTTT.

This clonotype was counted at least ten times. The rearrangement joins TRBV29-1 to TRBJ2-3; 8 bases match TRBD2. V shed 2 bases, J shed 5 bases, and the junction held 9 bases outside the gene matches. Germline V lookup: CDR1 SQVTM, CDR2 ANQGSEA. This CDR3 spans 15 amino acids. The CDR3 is CSVELWRGARDTQYF. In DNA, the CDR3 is TGCAGCGTTGAATTGTGGCGGGGGGCCAGAGATACGCAGTATTTT.

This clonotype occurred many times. The CDR3 here is CASTPMIERYNEQFF. The CDR3 DNA reads as TGTGCCAGCACCCCTATGATTGAAAGATACAATGAGCAGTTCTTC. The V gene is TRBV5-6, the J gene TRBJ2-1, with unresolved D. Germline V CDR1 and CDR2: SGHDT, YYEEEE. The CDR3 is 15 amino acids. V dropped 6 bases and J dropped 4 bases, with 17 bases sitting between them. Full variable domain (rest looked up from reference TRBV5-6 and TRBJ2-1): DAGVTQSPTHLIKTRGQQVTLRCSPKSGHDTVSWYQQALGQGPQFIFQYYEEEERQRGNFPDRFSGHQFPNYSSELNVNALLLGDSALYLCASTPMIERYNEQFFGPGTRLTVL.

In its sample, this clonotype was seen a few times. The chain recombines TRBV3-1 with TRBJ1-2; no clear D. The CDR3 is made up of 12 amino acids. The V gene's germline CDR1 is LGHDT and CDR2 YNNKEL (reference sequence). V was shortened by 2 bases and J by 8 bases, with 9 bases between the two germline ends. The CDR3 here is CASSQSGGGYTF. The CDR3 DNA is TGTGCCAGCAGCCAATCCGGCGGAGGCTACACCTTC. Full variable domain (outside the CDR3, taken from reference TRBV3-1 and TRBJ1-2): DTAVSQTPKYLVTQMGNDKSIKCEQNLGHDTMYWYKQDSKKFLKIMFSYNNKELIINETVPNRFSPKSPDKAHLNLHINSLELGDSAVYFCASSQSGGGYTFGSGTRLTVV.

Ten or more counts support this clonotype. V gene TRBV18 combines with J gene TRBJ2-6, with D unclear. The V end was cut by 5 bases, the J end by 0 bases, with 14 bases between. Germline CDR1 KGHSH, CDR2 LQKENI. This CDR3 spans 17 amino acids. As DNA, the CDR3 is TGTGCCAGCTCAACACAAGTTACCCACTCTGGGGCCAACGTCCTGACTTTC. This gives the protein CASSTQVTHSGANVLTF.

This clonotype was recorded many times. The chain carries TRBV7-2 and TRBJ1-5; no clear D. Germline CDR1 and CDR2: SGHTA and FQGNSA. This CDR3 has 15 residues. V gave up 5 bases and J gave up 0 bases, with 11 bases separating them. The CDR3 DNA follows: TGTGCCAGCAGCACGCGCTGGGGTAGCAATCAGCCCCAGCATTTT. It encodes CASSTRWGSNQPQHF. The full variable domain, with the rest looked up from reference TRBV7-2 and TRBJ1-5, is GAGVSQSPSNKVTEKGKDVELRCDPISGHTALYWYRQSLGQGLEFLIYFQGNSAPDKSGLPSDRFSAERTGGSVSTLTIQRTQQEDSAVYLCASSTRWGSNQPQHFGDGTRLSIL.

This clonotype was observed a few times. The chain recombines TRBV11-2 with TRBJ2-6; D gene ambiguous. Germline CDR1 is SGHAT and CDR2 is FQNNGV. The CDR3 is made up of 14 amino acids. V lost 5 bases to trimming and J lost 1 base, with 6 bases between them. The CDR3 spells CASSAGSGANVLTF. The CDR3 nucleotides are TGTGCCAGCAGCGCCGGATCTGGGGCCAACGTCCTGACTTTC. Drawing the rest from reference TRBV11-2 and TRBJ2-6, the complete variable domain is EAGVAQSPRYKIIEKRQSVAFWCNPISGHATLYWYQQILGQGPKLLIQFQNNGVVDDSQLPKDRFSAERLKGVDSTLKIQPAKLEDSAVYLCASSAGSGANVLTFGAGSRLTVL.

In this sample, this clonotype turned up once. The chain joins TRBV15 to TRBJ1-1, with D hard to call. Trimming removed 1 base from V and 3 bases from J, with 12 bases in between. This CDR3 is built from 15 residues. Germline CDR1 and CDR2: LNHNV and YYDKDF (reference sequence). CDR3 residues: CATSRGRGMDTEAFF. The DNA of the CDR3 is TGTGCCACCAGCAGAGGTAGAGGGATGGACACTGAAGCTTTCTTT.

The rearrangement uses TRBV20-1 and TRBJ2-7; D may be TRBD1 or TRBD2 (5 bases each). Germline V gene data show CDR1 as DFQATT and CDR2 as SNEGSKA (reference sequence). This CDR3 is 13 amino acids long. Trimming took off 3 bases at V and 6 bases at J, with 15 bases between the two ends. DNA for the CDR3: TGCAGTGCTAGTACCGGGACCCGAGTCGAGCAGTACTTC. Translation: CSASTGTRVEQYF.

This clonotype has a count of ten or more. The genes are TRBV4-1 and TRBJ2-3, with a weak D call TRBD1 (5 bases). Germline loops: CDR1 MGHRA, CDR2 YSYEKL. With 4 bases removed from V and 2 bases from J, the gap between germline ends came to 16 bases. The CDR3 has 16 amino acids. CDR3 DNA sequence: TGCGCCAGCAGCCCCTCCGGCGCAGGGCTCACAGATACGCAGTATTTT. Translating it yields CASSPSGAGLTDTQYF.

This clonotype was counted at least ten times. In DNA, the CDR3 is TGTGCCAGCAGCTCCGGGACAGGTGGTCAGCCCCAGCATTTT. Residues: CASSSGTGGQPQHF. V is TRBV7-2 and J is TRBJ1-5; 8 nucleotides align to TRBD1. The V gene's germline CDR1 is SGHTA and CDR2 FQGNSA. V dropped 4 bases and J dropped 6; count of bases not matched to a gene: 5. The CDR3 loop spans 14 amino acids.

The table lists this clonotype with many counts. The CDR3 sequence is CASSLDSPEQYF. In DNA form, the CDR3 reads TGTGCCAGCAGCTTAGACTCCCCCGAGCAGTACTTC. The chain has TRBV7-2 and TRBJ2-7, with D hard to call. Trimming took off 1 base at V and 6 bases at J, with 7 bases between the two ends. Germline CDR1 SGHTA, CDR2 FQGNSA. This CDR3 has 12 residues.